In this sample, the clone carrying this T cell receptor (beta chain) turned up a few times. This sample was included in a study of cytomegalovirus exposure and HLA in healthy donors. There are 16 residues in the CDR3. The germline gives CDR1 SGHRS, CDR2 YFSETQ. V lost 4 bases and J lost 1, with 17 bases in between. Primers: 60 Vbeta forward and 13 Jbeta reverse. Some clones are missing from TCRdb's copy, which holds only in-frame ones; the method was immunoSEQ multiplex PCR. The table lists fewer than 150,000 clones, around three quarters of them singletons. This chain joins TRBV5-1 and TRBJ1-1; D gene ambiguous. Sequenced sample: PBMCs. The clonotype was recovered from a man aged 40-55 years in good health and CMV-seropositive. Here the CDR3 DNA reads TGCGCCAGCAGCCCTGGACCGGGTAGCGCGAACACTGAAGCTTTCTTT. It encodes CASSPGPGSANTEAFF.